One sample yielded the 6 T cell receptor beta chains listed below, sequenced in a study of blood T cell repertoires in COVID-19 (dated by TCRdb to 2018 to 2021). Library construction relied on the immunoSEQ multiplex PCR assay. Sourced from immuneACCESS, this table was stored by TCRdb with only in-frame sequences that have V and J called. A share of the clones is absent; for the studies checked, an unresolved V gene accounts for under half, and the remainder has no known explanation. Here the sample has under 200,000 clones; 90% occur a single time. The ten most abundant clones make up 0.53% of the sample. Sequencing input: peripheral blood. The receptors stem from a man aged 50-60 years with acute or convalescent COVID-19.

The V call is TRBV28, the J call TRBJ1-4, with D perhaps TRBD1 (5 bases). CDR1 is MDHEN and CDR2 is SYDVKM in the germline V gene. The length of the CDR3 is 15 residues. Between the trimmed V and J ends, which lost 5 bases and 4 bases, there was a span of 14 bases. The CDR3 DNA reads TGTGCCAGCAGTGTTAGACCTCAGGGTAATGAAAAACTGTTTTTT. It specifies CASSVRPQGNEKLFF.

This clone was seen more than once but under ten times. The CDR3: CASSGQGSTNQPQHF. The CDR3 DNA is TGTGCCAGCAGTGGACAGGGGAGTACCAATCAGCCCCAGCATTTT. The V call is TRBV2, the J call TRBJ1-5; 8 positions agree with TRBD1. J gave up 3 bases and V 4 bases, and 5 bases lay outside the gene matches. Germline assignment: CDR1 SNHLY and CDR2 FYNNEI. The CDR3 sequence is 15 residues long.

The chain combines TRBV6-1 with TRBJ2-7; 9 bases agree with TRBD1. V lost 6 bases to trimming and J lost 6 bases; unmatched junction nucleotides: 6. CDR3 length: 13 amino acids. Germline loops: CDR1 MNHNS, CDR2 SASEGT. The CDR3 DNA is TGTGCCAGCAGGTCCGGGACAGGGTTCGAGCAGTACTTC. Translation: CASRSGTGFEQYF.

The V and J genes are TRBV9 and TRBJ1-6; D may be TRBD1 (6 bases). This CDR3 spans 14 amino acids. The ends were cut back, 2 bases at V and 11 bases at J, with 14 bases in the middle. Germline lookup yields CDR1 SGDLS and CDR2 YYNGEE. CDR3 in amino acids: CASSVGQMSTPLHF. The CDR3 bases are TGTGCCAGCAGCGTTGGACAGATGTCTACACCCCTCCACTTT.

The CDR3 loop reads CASSVRLAGQEYF. In DNA, the CDR3 is TGTGCCAGCAGCGTAAGACTAGCGGGGCAAGAGTACTTC. The V call is TRBV5-6, the J call TRBJ2-5; 11 bases map to TRBD2. Trimming at V came to 4 bases and at J to 12 bases, leaving 8 bases not matched to a gene. The CDR3 contains 13 residues. In germline, CDR1 is SGHDT, CDR2 YYEEEE. The whole variable domain, filled in from reference TRBV5-6 and TRBJ2-5, reads DAGVTQSPTHLIKTRGQQVTLRCSPKSGHDTVSWYQQALGQGPQFIFQYYEEEERQRGNFPDRFSGHQFPNYSSELNVNALLLGDSALYLCASSVRLAGQEYFGPGTRLLVL.

This clone appeared a single time. The rearrangement links TRBV13 to TRBJ2-2; tentatively, D is TRBD1 (5 bases). Trimming shortened V by 8 bases and J by 0 bases, and 13 bases separated the two germline ends. The CDR3 contains 15 residues. The V gene's germline CDR1 is PRHDT and CDR2 FYEKMQ (reference sequence). CDR3 DNA: TGTGCCAGCCGACAGACAGCCGCGAACACCGGGGAGCTGTTTTTT. This encodes CASRQTAANTGELFF.